The TCR beta chain described here comes from a study of T cell responses to AZD1222 COVID-19 vaccine. TCRdb's copy holds only in-frame clones and misses some; the assay was immunoSEQ multiplex PCR. Of about 120,000 clones in the sample, roughly 90% are singletons; the top ten hold roughly 10%. The length of the CDR3 is 13 residues. V lost 5 bases and J lost 0, with 6 bases in between. Germline CDR1 reads SGHNT; CDR2 reads YYREEE (reference sequence). The sequence came from an adult in good health. The rearrangement joins TRBV5-4 to TRBJ2-1; D is perhaps TRBD2 (6 bases). The material was peripheral blood, obtained on day 0 of AZD1222 vaccination. CDR3: CASRGGSYNEQFF. The CDR3 bases are TGTGCCAGCAGGGGGGGCTCCTACAATGAGCAGTTCTTC.